The text below deals with one TCR beta chain. Its antigen has not been determined. There are no base qualities to consult, and no much larger clone falls within one base. The sample belongs to a study of OX40 agonist ivuxolimab in advanced cancers. With regard to the full study: Ivuxolimab, which targeted the costimulatory receptor OX40 (CD134), was an agonistic, fully human IgG2 monoclonal antibody. The monotherapy dose-escalation portion (N ≈ 50 patients) of the phase I ivuxolimab trial is reported in the paper. Intravenous ivuxolimab was administered to patients every 2 weeks at six dose levels: 0.01, 0.1, 0.3, 1.5, 3 and 10 mg/kg. Partial responses occurred in three dose-escalation patients, of whom one had hepatocellular carcinoma and two had cutaneous melanoma. Peripheral TCRbeta sequencing aimed to test whether ivuxolimab altered TCR sequence diversity and caused clonal T-cell expansion. Among the roughly 50 dose-escalation patients, approximately 20 had hepatocellular carcinoma, 15 melanoma, 9 renal cell carcinoma and 9 head and neck cancer. Patients were allowed to have had prior anti-PD-1, anti-PD-L1 or anti-CTLA-4 therapy, and around 40% of the dose-escalation patients had previously received checkpoint inhibitors. A male proportion of roughly 80% and a mean age of approximately 62 years, ranging from roughly 23 to 79, were recorded for the dose-escalation cohort. Here is what the overall study found, with its caveats: On average, CD8+ T cells showed more expanded clones than CD4+ T cells after ivuxolimab. Low levels of normalized T-cell clonal expansion were also shown by some nonresponding patients. In the 0.1-3.0 mg/kg groups, partial responders were among the patients with the lowest normalized peripheral clonal expansion, particularly in CD8+ T cells. At doses of 0.1 to 3.0 mg/kg, clonal expansion of both CD4+ and CD8+ T cells in blood was seen between baseline and week 6. The antigen specificity of the clonally expanded peripheral T cells was not determined.

Genomic DNA was isolated from the sorted cells so that the TCRbeta CDR3 region could be sequenced. The immunoSEQ Assay was used to sequence the TCRbeta CDR3 regions. Held by TCRdb, this immuneACCESS table contains in-frame sequences only and omits some clones. Under half of the omission traces to an unresolved V gene where checked; the cause of the rest is unknown. Recorded for this sample are tens of thousands of clones; roughly 89% of them occurred a single time. The ten largest clonotypes hold 14% to 15% of the sample. The CDR3 contains 15 residues, cysteine and phenylalanine counted. The sequence is cut down to CDR3 DNA, 45 bases in frame from base 1. As encoded in the germline V gene, CDR1 is SGHTA while CDR2 is FQGNSA. V is trimmed back by 3 bases and J by 7 bases, and the junction contains 5 bases that no gene match accounts for. The trial excluded patients who had a history of autoimmune disease or were on systemic immunosuppression. Peripheral blood for TCR sequencing was collected from all dose cohorts at baseline, on cycle 4 day 1, and on cycle 7 day 1. The samples were taken from a phase I, first-in-human, multicenter, open-label dose-escalation trial of ivuxolimab. The trial enrolled adults with locally advanced or metastatic head and neck squamous cell, hepatocellular, melanoma or renal cell carcinoma. CD4+ and CD8+ T cells were sorted separately from peripheral blood before TCR sequencing.

This chain joins TRBV7-2 to TRBJ1-4, and TRBD1 matches 10 of the central bases. The sample here was CD4+ or CD8+ T cells sorted from blood, taken in a trial of the OX40 agonist ivuxolimab. The clonotype comes from an adult with an advanced solid tumor such as melanoma, head and neck, liver or kidney cancer. The CDR3 reads CASSFRDRGFEKLFF. The nucleotide sequence is given as TGTGCCAGCAGCTTCAGGGACAGGGGTTTTGAAAAACTGTTTTTT.